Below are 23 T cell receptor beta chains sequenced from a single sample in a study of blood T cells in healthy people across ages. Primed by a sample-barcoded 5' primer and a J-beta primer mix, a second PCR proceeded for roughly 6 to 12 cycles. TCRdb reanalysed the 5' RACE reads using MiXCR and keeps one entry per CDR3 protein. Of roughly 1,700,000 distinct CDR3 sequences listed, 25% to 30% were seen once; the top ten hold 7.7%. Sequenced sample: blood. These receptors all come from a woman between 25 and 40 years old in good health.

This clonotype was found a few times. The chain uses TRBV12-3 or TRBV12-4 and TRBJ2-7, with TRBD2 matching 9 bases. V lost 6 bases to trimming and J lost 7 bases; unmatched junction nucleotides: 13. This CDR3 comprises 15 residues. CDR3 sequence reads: CASSYLAGPPGEQYF. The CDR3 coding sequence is TGTGCCAGCAGCTATCTAGCGGGGCCCCCGGGGGAGCAGTACTTC.

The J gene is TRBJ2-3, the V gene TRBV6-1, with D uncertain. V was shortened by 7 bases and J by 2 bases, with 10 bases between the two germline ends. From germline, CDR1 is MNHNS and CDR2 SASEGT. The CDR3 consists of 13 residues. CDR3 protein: CASMLTITDTQYF. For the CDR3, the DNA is TGTGCCAGCATGTTAACTATCACAGATACGCAGTATTTT.

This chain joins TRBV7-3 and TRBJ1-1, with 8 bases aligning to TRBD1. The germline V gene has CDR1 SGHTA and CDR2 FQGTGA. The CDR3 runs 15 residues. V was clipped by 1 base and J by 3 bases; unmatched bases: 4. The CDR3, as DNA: TGTGCCAGCAGCTTAAATCCGACAGGGGACACTGAAGCTTTCTTT. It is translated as CASSLNPTGDTEAFF.

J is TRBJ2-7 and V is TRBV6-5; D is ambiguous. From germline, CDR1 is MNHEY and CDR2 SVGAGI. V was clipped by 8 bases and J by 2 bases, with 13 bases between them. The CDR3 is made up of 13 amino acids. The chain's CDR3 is CASGGGMAYEQYF. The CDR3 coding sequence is TGTGCCAGCGGCGGTGGAATGGCCTACGAGCAGTACTTC.

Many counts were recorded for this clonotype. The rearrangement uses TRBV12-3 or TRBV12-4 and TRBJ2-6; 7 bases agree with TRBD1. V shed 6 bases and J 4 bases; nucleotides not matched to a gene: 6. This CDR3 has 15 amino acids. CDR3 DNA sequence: TGTGCCAGCAGAAGACAGGGTACGGGGGCCAACGTCCTGACTTTC. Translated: CASRRQGTGANVLTF.

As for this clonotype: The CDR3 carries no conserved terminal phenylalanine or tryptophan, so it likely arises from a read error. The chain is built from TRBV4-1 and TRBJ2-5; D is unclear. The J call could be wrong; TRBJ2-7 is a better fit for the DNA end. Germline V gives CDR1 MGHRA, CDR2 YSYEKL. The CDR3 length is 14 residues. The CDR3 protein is CASSQDPGTYEQYL. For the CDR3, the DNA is TGCGCCAGCAGCCAAGATCCCGGTACCTACGAGCAGTACTTG.

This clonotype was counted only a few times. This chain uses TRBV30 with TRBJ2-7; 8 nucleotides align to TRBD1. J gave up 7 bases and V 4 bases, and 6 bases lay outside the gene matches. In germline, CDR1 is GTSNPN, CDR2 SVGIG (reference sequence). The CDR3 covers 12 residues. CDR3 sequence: CAWNTGGNEQYF. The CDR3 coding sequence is TGTGCCTGGAACACAGGGGGTAATGAGCAGTACTTC.

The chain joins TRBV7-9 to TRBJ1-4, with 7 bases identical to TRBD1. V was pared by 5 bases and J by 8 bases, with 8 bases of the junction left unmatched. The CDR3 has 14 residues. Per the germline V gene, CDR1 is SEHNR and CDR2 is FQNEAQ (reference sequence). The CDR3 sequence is CASSQRQGEEKLFF. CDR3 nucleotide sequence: TGTGCCAGCAGCCAGAGACAGGGAGAGGAAAAACTGTTTTTT.

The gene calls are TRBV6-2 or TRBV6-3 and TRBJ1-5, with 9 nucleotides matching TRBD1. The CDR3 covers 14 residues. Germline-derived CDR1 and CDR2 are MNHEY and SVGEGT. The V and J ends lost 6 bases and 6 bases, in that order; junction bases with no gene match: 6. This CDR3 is CASRGTGIFQPQHF. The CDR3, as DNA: TGTGCCAGCAGAGGGACAGGGATTTTTCAGCCCCAGCATTTT.

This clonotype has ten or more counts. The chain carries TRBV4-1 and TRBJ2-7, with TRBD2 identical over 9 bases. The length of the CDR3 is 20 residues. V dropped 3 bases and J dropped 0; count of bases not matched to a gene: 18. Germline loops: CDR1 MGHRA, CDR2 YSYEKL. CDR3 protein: CASSQRVIKGAGGSSYEQYF. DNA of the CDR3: TGCGCCAGCAGCCAGAGGGTAATAAAGGGAGCGGGGGGAAGCTCCTACGAGCAGTACTTC.

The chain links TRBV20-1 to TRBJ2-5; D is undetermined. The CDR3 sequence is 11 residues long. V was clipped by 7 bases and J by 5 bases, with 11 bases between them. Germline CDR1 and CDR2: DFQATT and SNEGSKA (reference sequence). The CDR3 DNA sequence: TGCAGTGTTCCTAGAATGGAGACCCAGTACTTC. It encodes CSVPRMETQYF.

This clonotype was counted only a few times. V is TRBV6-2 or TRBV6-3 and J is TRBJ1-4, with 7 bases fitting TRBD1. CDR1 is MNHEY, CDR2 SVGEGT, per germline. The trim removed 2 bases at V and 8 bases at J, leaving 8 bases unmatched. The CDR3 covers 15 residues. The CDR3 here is CASSYPRDSREKLFF. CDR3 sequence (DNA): TGTGCCAGCAGTTACCCAAGGGACAGTCGCGAAAAACTGTTTTTT.

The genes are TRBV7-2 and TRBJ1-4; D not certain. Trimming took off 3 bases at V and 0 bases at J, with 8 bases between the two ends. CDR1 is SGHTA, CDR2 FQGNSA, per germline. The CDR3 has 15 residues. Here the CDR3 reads CASSLATSTNEKLFF. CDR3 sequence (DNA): TGTGCCAGCAGCTTGGCAACCTCAACTAATGAAAAACTGTTTTTT.

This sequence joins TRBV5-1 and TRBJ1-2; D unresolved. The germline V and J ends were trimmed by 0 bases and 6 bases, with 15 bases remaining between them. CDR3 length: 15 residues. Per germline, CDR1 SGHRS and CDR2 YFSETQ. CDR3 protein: CASSLARNPGDGYTF. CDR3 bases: TGCGCCAGCAGCTTGGCCAGGAATCCGGGCGATGGCTACACCTTC.

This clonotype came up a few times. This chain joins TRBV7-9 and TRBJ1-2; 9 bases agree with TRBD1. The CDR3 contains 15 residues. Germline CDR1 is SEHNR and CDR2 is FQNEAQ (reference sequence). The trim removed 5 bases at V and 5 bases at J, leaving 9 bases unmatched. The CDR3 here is CASSLPDRGEYGYTF. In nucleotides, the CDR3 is TGTGCCAGCAGCCTACCCGACAGGGGGGAGTATGGCTACACCTTC. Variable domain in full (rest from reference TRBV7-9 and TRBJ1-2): DTGVSQNPRHKITKRGQNVTFRCDPISEHNRLYWYRQTLGQGPEFLTYFQNEAQLEKSRLLSDRFSAERPKGSFSTLEIQRTEQGDSAMYLCASSLPDRGEYGYTFGSGTRLTVV.

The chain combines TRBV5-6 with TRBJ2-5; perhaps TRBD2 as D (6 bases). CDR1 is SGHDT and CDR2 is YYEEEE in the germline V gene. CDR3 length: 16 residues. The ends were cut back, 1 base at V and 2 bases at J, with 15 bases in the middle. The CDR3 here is CASSLMIGTEQETQYF. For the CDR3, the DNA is TGTGCCAGCAGCTTGATGATAGGGACTGAACAAGAGACCCAGTACTTC.

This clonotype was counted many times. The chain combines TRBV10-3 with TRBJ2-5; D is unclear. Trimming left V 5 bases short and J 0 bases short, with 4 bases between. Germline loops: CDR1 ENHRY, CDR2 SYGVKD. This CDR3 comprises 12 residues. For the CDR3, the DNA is TGTGCCATCAGTCTAAACCAAGAGACCCAGTACTTC. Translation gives CAISLNQETQYF.

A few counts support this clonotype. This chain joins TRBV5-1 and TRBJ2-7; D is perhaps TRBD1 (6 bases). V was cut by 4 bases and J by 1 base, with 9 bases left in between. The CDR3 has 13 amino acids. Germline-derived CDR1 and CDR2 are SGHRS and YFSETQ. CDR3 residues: CASSTQGSYEQYF. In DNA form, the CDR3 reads TGCGCCAGCAGCACACAGGGATCCTACGAGCAGTACTTC.

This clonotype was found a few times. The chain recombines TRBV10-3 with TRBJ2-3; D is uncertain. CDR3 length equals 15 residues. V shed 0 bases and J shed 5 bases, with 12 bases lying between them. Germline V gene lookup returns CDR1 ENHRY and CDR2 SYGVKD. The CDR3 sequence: CAISESLGSKDTQYF. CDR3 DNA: TGTGCCATCAGTGAGTCGTTAGGGTCGAAAGATACGCAGTATTTT.

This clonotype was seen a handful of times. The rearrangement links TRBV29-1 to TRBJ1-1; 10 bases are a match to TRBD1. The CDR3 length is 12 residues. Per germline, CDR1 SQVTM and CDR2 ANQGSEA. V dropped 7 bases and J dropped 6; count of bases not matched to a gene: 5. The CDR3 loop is CSARTGGPEAFF. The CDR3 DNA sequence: TGCAGCGCGCGGACAGGGGGGCCTGAAGCTTTCTTT.

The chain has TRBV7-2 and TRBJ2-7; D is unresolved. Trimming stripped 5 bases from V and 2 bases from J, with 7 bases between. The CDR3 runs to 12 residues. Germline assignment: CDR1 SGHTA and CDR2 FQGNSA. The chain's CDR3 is CASSRVAYEQYF. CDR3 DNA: TGTGCCAGCAGCCGTGTGGCCTACGAGCAGTACTTC.

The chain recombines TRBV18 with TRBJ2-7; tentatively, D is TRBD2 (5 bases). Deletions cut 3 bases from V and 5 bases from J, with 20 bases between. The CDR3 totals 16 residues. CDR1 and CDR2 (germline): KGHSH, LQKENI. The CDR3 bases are TGTGCCAGCTCACCCGCCGGGGTCGCGGGTGAAAACGAGCAGTACTTC. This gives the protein CASSPAGVAGENEQYF.

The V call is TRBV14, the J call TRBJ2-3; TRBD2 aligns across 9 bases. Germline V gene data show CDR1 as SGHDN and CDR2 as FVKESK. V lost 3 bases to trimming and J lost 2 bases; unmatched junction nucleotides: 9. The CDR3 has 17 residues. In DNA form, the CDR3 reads TGTGCCAGCAGCCATTTTCCGCGGGGGGGCAACACAGATACGCAGTATTTT. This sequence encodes CASSHFPRGGNTDTQYF.